This is a list of T cell receptor beta chains from one sample in a study of control samples from healthy donors and cancer patients. Clones were sequenced by immunoSEQ multiplex PCR, and TCRdb holds only the in-frame ones, with some missing. Altogether 190,000 or so clones are present, 90% to 95% being singletons, with the ten largest covering more than 1.1%. Sequencing was performed on blood. These receptors originate from a man younger than 35 in good health. CDR3s include the opening cysteine and the closing phenylalanine or tryptophan. Fields, in order: CDR3 length, J gene, clone size, V gene, D gene, CDR3 DNA, CDR3 protein. A D gene is named only where the DNA matches it firmly. Not every row has a clone size; where given, it reads once, few, many or a size class.

cdr3_length: 11
j_call: TRBJ2-3
clone_size: .
v_call: TRBV18
d_call: .
cdr3_nt: TGTGCCAGCTCACCCCGGGACTTGCAGTATTTT
cdr3_aa: CASSPRDLQYF

cdr3_length: 12
j_call: TRBJ1-1
clone_size: .
v_call: TRBV30
d_call: .
cdr3_nt: TGTGCCTGGAAGAGGGAGAACACTGAAGCTTTCTTT
cdr3_aa: CAWKRENTEAFF

cdr3_length: 14
j_call: TRBJ1-2
clone_size: .
v_call: TRBV18
d_call: .
cdr3_nt: TGTGCCAGCTCAGACAGAATAACTAACTATGGCTACACCTTC
cdr3_aa: CASSDRITNYGYTF

cdr3_length: 14
j_call: TRBJ1-1
clone_size: .
v_call: TRBV19
d_call: .
cdr3_nt: TGTGCCAGTAGCCCACAGGGTACGAACACTGAAGCTTTCTTT
cdr3_aa: CASSPQGTNTEAFF

cdr3_length: 16
j_call: TRBJ2-3
clone_size: .
v_call: TRBV11-3
d_call: TRBD2
cdr3_nt: TGTGCCAGCAGCTCCAGGACTAGCGGGGGGACAGATACGCAGTATTTT
cdr3_aa: CASSSRTSGGTDTQYF

cdr3_length: 13
j_call: TRBJ1-2
clone_size: .
v_call: TRBV6-5
d_call: .
cdr3_nt: TGTGCCAGCAGTAAGGGGGCTAACTATGGCTACACCTTC
cdr3_aa: CASSKGANYGYTF

cdr3_length: 16
j_call: TRBJ1-4
clone_size: once
v_call: TRBV6-1
d_call: .
cdr3_nt: TGTGCCAGCAGTGATTACAGGGAGGTGGGGGATGAAAAACTGTTTTTT
cdr3_aa: CASSDYREVGDEKLFF

cdr3_length: 15
j_call: TRBJ2-2
clone_size: once
v_call: TRBV29-1
d_call: TRBD1
cdr3_nt: TGCAGCGTACAGGGGACGAATCACAACACCGGGGAGCTGTTTTTT
cdr3_aa: CSVQGTNHNTGELFF

cdr3_length: 16
j_call: TRBJ2-1
clone_size: .
v_call: TRBV12-5
d_call: .
cdr3_nt: TGTGCTAGTGGTTTGAATCCGGGGGACCGCTACAATGAGCAGTTCTTC
cdr3_aa: CASGLNPGDRYNEQFF

cdr3_length: 14
j_call: TRBJ2-5
clone_size: .
v_call: TRBV7-7
d_call: .
cdr3_nt: TGTGCCAGCAGCCCCCGACAGAGCCAAGAGACCCAGTACTTC
cdr3_aa: CASSPRQSQETQYF

cdr3_length: 17
j_call: TRBJ1-2
clone_size: .
v_call: TRBV18
d_call: .
cdr3_nt: TGTGCCAGCTCACCACTCCCCTCGGTACCGGTTAACTATGGCTACACCTTC
cdr3_aa: CASSPLPSVPVNYGYTF

cdr3_length: 13
j_call: TRBJ1-1
clone_size: .
v_call: TRBV12-3/TRBV12-4
d_call: .
cdr3_nt: TGTGCCAGCAGTTTCGGCGGGGACACTGAAGCTTTCTTT
cdr3_aa: CASSFGGDTEAFF

cdr3_length: 14
j_call: TRBJ2-3
clone_size: .
v_call: TRBV5-1
d_call: .
cdr3_nt: TGCGCCAGCAGCTTGGAGGGGAGACAAGATACGCAGTATTTT
cdr3_aa: CASSLEGRQDTQYF

cdr3_length: 13
j_call: TRBJ2-4
clone_size: .
v_call: TRBV12-3/TRBV12-4
d_call: .
cdr3_nt: TGTGCCAGCAGTTATAGGGCCAAAAACATTCAGTACTTC
cdr3_aa: CASSYRAKNIQYF

cdr3_length: 14
j_call: TRBJ1-3
clone_size: .
v_call: TRBV10-2
d_call: TRBD1
cdr3_nt: TGCGCCACCCGACAGGGCTTCTCTGGAAACACCATATATTTT
cdr3_aa: CATRQGFSGNTIYF

cdr3_length: 16
j_call: TRBJ1-1
clone_size: .
v_call: TRBV30
d_call: TRBD1
cdr3_nt: TGTGCCTGGAGTCCGATAAGGGACAGTTTGAACACTGAAGCTTTCTTT
cdr3_aa: CAWSPIRDSLNTEAFF

cdr3_length: 15
j_call: TRBJ2-7
clone_size: .
v_call: TRBV28
d_call: .
cdr3_nt: TGTGCCAGCAGTTTAGGGGGGGCATACTCCTACGAGCAGTACTTC
cdr3_aa: CASSLGGAYSYEQYF

cdr3_length: 14
j_call: TRBJ2-3
clone_size: .
v_call: TRBV5-4
d_call: .
cdr3_nt: TGTGCCAGTCACCGGGACCTCAGCACAGATACGCAGTATTTT
cdr3_aa: CASHRDLSTDTQYF

cdr3_length: 17
j_call: TRBJ2-1
clone_size: .
v_call: TRBV2
d_call: TRBD2
cdr3_nt: TGTGCCAGCAGTGAACGGTTAGGGGTTAGCGGGGTCGATGAGCAGTTCTTC
cdr3_aa: CASSERLGVSGVDEQFF